This entry lists 29 T cell receptor beta chains sequenced from one sample in a study of CD8 T cells in ankylosing spondylitis. A single record per CDR3 protein comes from TCRdb applying MiXCR to the 5' RACE reads. The sample lists 300,000 to 400,000 distinct CDR3 sequences; 11% were seen once. Specimen: blood, either unsorted or a sorted T cell fraction (not recorded which). The receptor source for this set is a female donor with ankylosing spondylitis or in good health (not recorded which).

Only a few counts were recorded for this clonotype. V usage is TRBV10-1 and J usage is TRBJ2-3; the match to TRBD1 covers 8 bases. The CDR3 is 17 residues long. CDR1 and CDR2 (germline): WNHNN, SYGVQD (reference sequence). Unmatched junction bases numbered 9, after V lost 0 bases and J lost 4 bases. The DNA of the CDR3 is TGCGCCAGCAGTGAGTCGATCGCAGGGGGCGAGGCAGATACGCAGTATTTT. This codes for CASSESIAGGEADTQYF.

This clonotype was recorded many times. The V gene is TRBV11-2, the J gene TRBJ2-7; D gene unclear. Germline V gene data show CDR1 as SGHAT and CDR2 as FQNNGV. The CDR3 extends over 13 amino acids. The V end was cut by 1 base, the J end by 2 bases, with 6 bases between. In DNA, the CDR3 is TGTGCCAGCAGCTTAGCCAGTACCTACGAGCAGTACTTC. Translating it yields CASSLASTYEQYF.

Many counts were recorded for this clonotype. The J gene is TRBJ2-7, the V gene TRBV7-2, with TRBD1 as a possible D gene (6 bases). The germline V gene encodes CDR1 SGHTA and CDR2 FQGNSA. The V end lost 6 bases, the J end lost 2 bases, and 11 bases lay between the germline ends. The CDR3 runs 13 residues. The CDR3 DNA sequence: TGTGCCAGCAGAAACAGGGCCCCCTACGAGCAGTACTTC. Encoded protein: CASRNRAPYEQYF.

In its sample, this clonotype was seen many times. V and J are TRBV10-3 and TRBJ2-7; TRBD1 matches at 8 bases. CDR3 length: 14 residues. Germline trimming cut 0 bases from V and 5 bases from J; bases unmatched to any gene: 3. Germline V CDR1 and CDR2: ENHRY, SYGVKD. The CDR3 sequence is CAISESAGGNEQYF. DNA for the CDR3: TGTGCCATCAGTGAGTCGGCAGGGGGCAACGAGCAGTACTTC.

This clonotype was seen more than once but under ten times. The chain has TRBV20-1 and TRBJ2-7; no definite D call. Germline loops: CDR1 DFQATT, CDR2 SNEGSKA (reference sequence). Trimming shortened V by 3 bases and J by 2 bases, and 5 bases separated the two germline ends. The CDR3 contains 11 residues. The CDR3 here is CSASGAYEQYF. DNA for the CDR3: TGCAGTGCTAGCGGTGCCTACGAGCAGTACTTC.

The rearrangement links TRBV30 to TRBJ2-4; possible D gene TRBD1, 6 bases. This CDR3 has 13 residues. Trimming removed 1 base at V and 6 bases at J, with 10 bases between. Germline CDR1 is GTSNPN and CDR2 is SVGIG (reference sequence). The CDR3 protein is CAWSGGRGNIQYF. As DNA, the CDR3 is TGTGCCTGGAGTGGGGGGCGAGGAAACATTCAGTACTTC.

This clonotype showed up just a few times. The rearrangement joins TRBV4-2 to TRBJ2-5; D unclear. Germline CDR1 and CDR2: LGHNA and YNFKEQ. V was cut by 0 bases and J by 5 bases, with 7 bases left in between. The CDR3 runs 13 residues. CDR3 sequence reads: CASSQDFRETQYF. As DNA, the CDR3 is TGTGCCAGCAGCCAAGATTTTCGGGAGACCCAGTACTTC.

In this sample, this clonotype turned up a few times. This chain connects TRBV5-1 to TRBJ2-7, with D possibly matching TRBD2 (5 bases). Germline assignment: CDR1 SGHRS and CDR2 YFSETQ. The CDR3 is 15 amino acids. V dropped 1 base and J dropped 0 bases, with 11 bases sitting between them. In DNA, the CDR3 is TGCGCCAGCAGCTTGTTACCGGGGAGCTCCTACGAGCAGTACTTC. This encodes CASSLLPGSSYEQYF.

Ten or more counts support this clonotype. V gene TRBV20-1 combines with J gene TRBJ2-7, with D possibly TRBD1 on 6 matching bases. The length of the CDR3 is 13 residues. Germline V lookup: CDR1 DFQATT, CDR2 SNEGSKA (reference sequence). V gave up 7 bases and J gave up 0 bases, with 13 bases separating them. For the CDR3, the DNA is TGCAGTGGATGGGACACCAACTCCTACGAGCAGTACTTC. As protein: CSGWDTNSYEQYF.

This clonotype was found a few times. This sequence joins TRBV7-3 and TRBJ1-1; D might be TRBD1 (6 bases). CDR1 is SGHTA and CDR2 is FQGTGA in the germline V gene. Trimming cost V 4 bases and J 1 base, with 10 bases left between them. The CDR3 length is 14 residues. The CDR3 DNA reads TGTGCCAGCAGCTCCACGACAGGGAACACTGAAGCTTTCTTT. Its protein product is CASSSTTGNTEAFF.

This clonotype was detected only a few times. The V gene is TRBV10-3, the J gene TRBJ2-5; 7 bases are shared with TRBD2. The V gene's germline CDR1 is ENHRY and CDR2 SYGVKD. The CDR3 covers 13 residues. V gave up 4 bases and J gave up 4 bases; unmatched junction bases: 3. The CDR3 DNA is TGTGCCATCAGTGTGGGCGGGAGAGAGACCCAGTACTTC. Encoded protein: CAISVGGRETQYF.

In this sample, this clonotype turned up many times. This chain connects TRBV7-9 to TRBJ1-2; the D gene is possibly TRBD1 (6 bases). This CDR3 is built from 13 residues. Germline CDR1 is SEHNR and CDR2 is FQNEAQ (reference sequence). The V and J ends lost 1 base and 7 bases respectively, with 10 bases between them. The CDR3 spells CASSLGGGSGYTF. In nucleotides, the CDR3 is TGTGCCAGCAGCTTAGGGGGGGGCAGTGGCTACACCTTC.

This clonotype occurred many times. The chain recombines TRBV20-1 with TRBJ2-5, with 10 bases identical to TRBD2. The germline gives CDR1 DFQATT, CDR2 SNEGSKA (reference sequence). V shed 6 bases, J shed 6 bases, and the junction held 7 bases outside the gene matches. The CDR3 is 13 residues long. DNA of the CDR3: TGCAGTGCCCCACTAGCGGGACTGAAGACCCAGTACTTC. Encoded protein: CSAPLAGLKTQYF.

This clonotype was seen a handful of times. This rearrangement joins TRBV11-2 to TRBJ2-2; either TRBD1 or TRBD2 may fit D (5 bases each). The CDR3 totals 17 residues. With 4 bases removed from V and 0 bases from J, the gap between germline ends came to 15 bases. Germline CDR1 SGHAT, CDR2 FQNNGV. The CDR3 is CASSSHIGGPNTGELFF. The CDR3 bases are TGTGCCAGCAGCTCACACATTGGGGGACCGAACACCGGGGAGCTGTTTTTT.

This clonotype was observed many times. The chain has TRBV20-1 and TRBJ2-1; 11 bases line up with TRBD2. Germline V lookup: CDR1 DFQATT, CDR2 SNEGSKA (reference sequence). V lost 0 bases to trimming and J lost 5 bases; unmatched junction nucleotides: 9. CDR3 length equals 17 residues. CDR3: CSARDKVAGGFHNEQFF. Here the CDR3 DNA reads TGCAGTGCTAGAGATAAGGTAGCGGGAGGGTTCCACAATGAGCAGTTCTTC.

In this sample, this clonotype turned up a few times. V gene TRBV5-1 combines with J gene TRBJ2-1; 11 bases line up with TRBD1. The V gene's germline CDR1 is SGHRS and CDR2 YFSETQ. J was trimmed by 5 bases and V by 4 bases; bases with no gene match: 5. This CDR3 comprises 15 residues. This CDR3 is CASSVGQGVNNEQFF. DNA for the CDR3: TGCGCCAGCAGCGTGGGACAGGGGGTCAACAATGAGCAGTTCTTC.

This clonotype was counted at least ten times. The V gene is TRBV20-1, the J gene TRBJ2-7; 8 nucleotides match TRBD2. V was clipped by 0 bases and J by 1 base; unmatched bases: 5. CDR1 and CDR2 (germline): DFQATT, SNEGSKA (reference sequence). This CDR3 contains 15 residues. DNA for the CDR3: TGCAGTGCTAGAGATCCGGCGGGGGGTTCCTACGAGCAGTACTTC. This codes for CSARDPAGGSYEQYF.

This clonotype was counted at least ten times. The chain recombines TRBV9 with TRBJ2-5; 11 bases agree with TRBD2. CDR1 is SGDLS, CDR2 YYNGEE, per germline. The CDR3 totals 17 residues. Trimming removed 0 bases from V and 4 bases from J; junction bases left unmatched: 8. CDR3 sequence: CASSVDSGGALRETQYF. CDR3 DNA sequence: TGTGCCAGCAGCGTAGATAGCGGGGGGGCTCTCAGAGAGACCCAGTACTTC.

The chain has TRBV20-1 and TRBJ2-3; possibly TRBD2 for D (5 bases). The germline CDR1 and CDR2 sequences are DFQATT and SNEGSKA (reference sequence). Trimming took 5 bases from V and 2 from J, leaving 17 bases between them. CDR3 length: 15 amino acids. Here the CDR3 reads CSAHPPAALTDTQYF. The CDR3 bases are TGCAGTGCTCATCCGCCAGCGGCTCTCACAGATACGCAGTATTTT.

This chain links TRBV7-2 with TRBJ2-1; a possible D gene is TRBD1 (6 bases). In germline, CDR1 is SGHTA, CDR2 FQGNSA. The V gene lost 0 bases and the J gene lost 5 bases, with 11 bases spanning the gap. The CDR3 contains 15 residues. The CDR3 reads CASSLAGAGNNEQFF. In DNA form, the CDR3 reads TGTGCCAGCAGCTTAGCGGGGGCCGGAAACAATGAGCAGTTCTTC. Complete variable domain (other parts from reference TRBV7-2 and TRBJ2-1): GAGVSQSPSNKVTEKGKDVELRCDPISGHTALYWYRQSLGQGLEFLIYFQGNSAPDKSGLPSDRFSAERTGGSVSTLTIQRTQQEDSAVYLCASSLAGAGNNEQFFGPGTRLTVL.

The table lists this clonotype with many counts. The gene calls are TRBV12-3 or TRBV12-4 and TRBJ2-5; possibly TRBD2 for D (5 bases). V lost 5 bases and J lost 4, with 14 bases in between. The CDR3 is 14 amino acids. This CDR3 is CASSESRRRETQYF. The CDR3 region has the DNA TGTGCCAGCAGTGAGTCCAGGAGGCGAGAGACCCAGTACTTC.

Many counts were recorded for this clonotype. V gene TRBV6-1 combines with J gene TRBJ1-5, with 9 nucleotides matching TRBD1. Looked up from germline, CDR1 is MNHNS and CDR2 is SASEGT. This CDR3 region has 17 residues. Losses at the gene ends were 5 bases for V and 0 bases for J; bases not matched to a gene: 8. CDR3 amino acids: CASSPGTGIYSNQPQHF. CDR3 coding DNA: TGTGCCAGCAGTCCCGGGACAGGGATATATAGCAATCAGCCCCAGCATTTT.

DNA of the CDR3: TGCGCCAGCAGCCGGAGACTAGCGGGAGGCAACAATGAGCAGTTCTTC. It codes for CASSRRLAGGNNEQFF. The chain links TRBV4-3 to TRBJ2-1; 13 nucleotides agree with TRBD2. V shed 4 bases, J shed 5 bases, and the junction held 5 bases outside the gene matches. The CDR3 is 16 amino acids. Germline lookup yields CDR1 LGHNA and CDR2 YSLEER.

This clonotype was recorded many times. This chain links TRBV11-2 with TRBJ2-7; 9 bases align to TRBD2. Trimming cost V 2 bases and J 4 bases; bases outside gene matches: 3. The CDR3 runs to 14 residues. The germline V gene has CDR1 SGHAT and CDR2 FQNNGV. This chain's CDR3 is CASSLLAGVYEQYF. CDR3 in DNA: TGTGCCAGCAGCTTATTAGCGGGAGTATACGAGCAGTACTTC.

This clonotype occurred many times. V gene TRBV10-3 combines with J gene TRBJ1-5, with 8 nucleotides matching TRBD1. CDR3 length equals 13 residues. CDR1 and CDR2 from the germline V gene are ENHRY and SYGVKD. The ends lost 6 bases at V and 7 bases at J; junction bases unmatched: 5. The CDR3 is CAIRQGDGQPQHF. For the CDR3, the DNA is TGTGCCATCAGACAGGGGGATGGGCAGCCCCAGCATTTT.

This clonotype was counted only a few times. The rearrangement uses TRBV20-1 and TRBJ2-3; 10 bases fit TRBD2. From germline, CDR1 is DFQATT and CDR2 SNEGSKA (reference sequence). The length of the CDR3 is 17 residues. The ends lost 4 bases at V and 3 bases at J; junction bases unmatched: 13. CDR3 nucleotides: TGCAGTGCTAACTCGGCTAGCGGGGGATGGGGTACAGATACGCAGTATTTT. Its protein product is CSANSASGGWGTDTQYF.

A few counts support this clonotype. V gene TRBV7-9 combines with J gene TRBJ2-1; D ambiguous. The germline V and J ends were trimmed by 5 bases and 1 base, with 12 bases remaining between them. Germline CDR1 SEHNR, CDR2 FQNEAQ (reference sequence). The CDR3 length is 15 residues. CDR3 nucleotide sequence: TGTGCCAGCAGCAAGGTGGGCGGTTCCTACAATGAGCAGTTCTTC. It encodes CASSKVGGSYNEQFF.

This clonotype was detected ten times or more. The rearrangement joins TRBV12-3 or TRBV12-4 to TRBJ1-2, with D maybe TRBD1 (5 bases). Deletions cut 8 bases from V and 6 bases from J, with 7 bases between. This CDR3 is built from 10 residues. For the CDR3, the DNA is TGTGCCAGCCGGGGGGATGGCTACACCTTC. Its protein is CASRGDGYTF.

This clonotype occurred many times. The chain uses TRBV4-2 and TRBJ1-2; D remains unclear. The V and J ends lost 4 bases and 3 bases respectively, with 15 bases between them. The CDR3 runs 15 residues. Germline V gene sequence: CDR1 LGHNA, CDR2 YNFKEQ. The CDR3 here is CASSPALGPDYGYTF. DNA of the CDR3: TGTGCCAGCAGCCCAGCTCTCGGTCCTGACTATGGCTACACCTTC.